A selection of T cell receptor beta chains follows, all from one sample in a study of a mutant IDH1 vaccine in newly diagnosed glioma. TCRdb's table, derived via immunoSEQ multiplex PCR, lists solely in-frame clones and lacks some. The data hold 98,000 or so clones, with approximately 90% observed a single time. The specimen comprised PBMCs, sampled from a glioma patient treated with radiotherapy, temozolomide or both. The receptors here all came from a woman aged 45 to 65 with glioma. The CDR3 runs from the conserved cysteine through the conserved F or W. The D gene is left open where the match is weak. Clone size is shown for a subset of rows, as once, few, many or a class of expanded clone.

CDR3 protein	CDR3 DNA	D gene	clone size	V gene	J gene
CASSSLAGGPVEQFF	TGTGCCAGCAGTTCCCTAGCGGGAGGGCCGGTTGAGCAGTTCTTC	TRBD2	.	TRBV6-5	TRBJ2-1
CAISEAGLAESSYEQYF	TGTGCCATCAGTGAGGCGGGTCTTGCGGAGAGCTCCTACGAGCAGTACTTC	.	.	TRBV10-3	TRBJ2-7
CASSQDQWERGELFF	TGCGCCAGCAGCCAAGATCAATGGGAACGGGGGGAGCTGTTTTTT	.	.	TRBV4-1	TRBJ2-2
CASSLGDREFNEQYF	TGTGCCAGCAGCTTAGGGGACAGGGAGTTCAACGAGCAGTACTTC	TRBD1	.	TRBV13	TRBJ2-7
CASSPIQGAGGYTF	TGTGCCAGCTCACCAATACAGGGGGCGGGCGGCTACACCTTC	TRBD1	.	TRBV18	TRBJ1-2
CASSQREGPNEQFF	TGTGCCAGCAGCCAGCGGGAGGGCCCCAATGAGCAGTTCTTC	TRBD2	.	TRBV2	TRBJ2-1
CASSWGGAVYEQYF	TGTGCCAGCAGCTGGGGAGGGGCAGTCTACGAGCAGTACTTC	TRBD2	.	TRBV5-4	TRBJ2-7
CASRSGTAF	TGCGCCAGCCGCTCCGGGACGGCCTTC	.	.	TRBV23-1	TRBJ1-2
CASALAANSYEQYF	TGTGCCAGCGCACTAGCGGCCAACTCCTACGAGCAGTACTTC	TRBD2	once	TRBV27	TRBJ2-7
CALRAQYF	TGTGCCTTAAGGGCCCAGTACTTC	.	.	TRBV27	TRBJ2-5
CASSKSSGPFREQYF	TGCGCCAGCAGCAAAAGTAGTGGCCCGTTCCGGGAGCAGTACTTC	.	.	TRBV10-1	TRBJ2-5
CASSLSAGGSSYEQYF	TGTGCCAGCAGTTTATCGGCAGGGGGAAGCTCCTACGAGCAGTACTTC	TRBD1	.	TRBV28	TRBJ2-7
CASRAPGVIYGYTF	TGTGCCAGCAGAGCCCCAGGGGTGATCTATGGCTACACCTTC	.	once	TRBV6-1	TRBJ1-2
CASSPPLAGGRYEQYF	TGTGCCAGCAGTCCCCCCCTAGCGGGAGGGAGGTACGAGCAGTACTTC	TRBD2	once	TRBV28	TRBJ2-7
CASSDSQATGELFF	TGTGCCAGCAGCGATAGCCAGGCCACCGGGGAGCTGTTTTTT	.	many	TRBV7-9	TRBJ2-2
CASSVVLGNTEAFF	TGTGCCAGCAGCGTAGTTCTGGGCAACACTGAAGCTTTCTTT	.	.	TRBV9	TRBJ1-1
CSGVLADTYNEQFF	TGCAGCGGTGTTTTGGCGGATACTTACAATGAGCAGTTCTTC	.	.	TRBV29-1	TRBJ2-1